The 22 T cell receptor beta chains below were found in one sample sequenced in a study of T cell changes during pregnancy in multiple sclerosis. Sequencing used immunoSEQ multiplex PCR; TCRdb keeps in-frame clones, though not all of them. The sample shows around 52,000 clones, around 87% of them seen only once. The source material was peripheral blood from another person, used as feeder cells. The source of these receptors is a human donor whose cells served as feeder cells for cultures in a pregnancy study.

The CDR3 DNA follows: TGTGCCAGCAGTTCTCTAGCGGGAGGCACCGGGGAGCTGTTTTTT. It specifies CASSSLAGGTGELFF. The chain is built from TRBV28 and TRBJ2-2; 11 nucleotides agree with TRBD2. This CDR3 comprises 15 residues. Germline-derived CDR1 and CDR2 are MDHEN and SYDVKM. With V trimmed by 4 bases and J by 4 bases, 2 bases remained unmatched. Full variable domain (remainder filled in from reference TRBV28 and TRBJ2-2): DVKVTQSSRYLVKRTGEKVFLECVQDMDHENMFWYRQDPGLGLRLIYFSYDVKMKEKGDIPEGYSVSREKKERFSLILESASTNQTSMYLCASSSLAGGTGELFFGEGSRLTVL.

The chain carries TRBV5-6 and TRBJ1-4, with 7 bases fitting TRBD1. The CDR3 runs to 17 residues. The V gene end was trimmed by 0 bases and the J gene end by 7 bases; junction bases not matched to a gene: 12. CDR1 and CDR2 (germline): SGHDT, YYEEEE. In nucleotides, the CDR3 is TGTGCCAGCAGCTTGGCTGCGGCAGGGGGTTTTGTTGAAAAACTGTTTTTT. Translated: CASSLAAAGGFVEKLFF.

Comments on this clone: The junction differs from germline at one of its ends, possibly a read error. J is TRBJ2-3 and V is TRBV7-2; 7 nucleotides agree with TRBD2. Germline CDR1 reads SGHTA; CDR2 reads FQGNSA. This CDR3 comprises 14 residues. CDR3 amino acids: CASSLAASTDTQYF. CDR3 nucleotide sequence: TGTGCCAGCAGCCTAGCGGCCAGCACAGATACGCAGTATTTT.

The gene calls are TRBV7-8 and TRBJ2-7; D could derive from TRBD1 or TRBD2 (6 bases each). CDR3 size: 15 residues. V gave up 7 bases and J gave up 1 base, with 17 bases separating them. CDR1 SGHVS and CDR2 FQNEAQ come from the germline V gene. CDR3 protein: CASTRLEGVSYEQYF. The CDR3 nucleotides are TGTGCCAGCACCCGGTTGGAGGGGGTGTCCTACGAGCAGTACTTC.

DNA for the CDR3: TGTGCCAGCAGTGAGCGGGGGGGCTCCTACAATGAGCAGTTCTTC. Its protein is CASSERGGSYNEQFF. V and J are TRBV6-4 and TRBJ2-1; 9 nucleotides align to TRBD2. This CDR3 is built from 15 residues. CDR1 and CDR2 (germline): MRHNA, SNTAGT. The V segment lost 3 bases and the J segment 0 bases; nucleotides outside the gene matches: 0.

The CDR3 sequence is CASSVLQEANYGYTF. The DNA of the CDR3 is TGTGCCAGCAGTGTCCTACAGGAGGCTAACTATGGCTACACCTTC. J is TRBJ1-2 and V is TRBV28; D is possibly TRBD1 (5 bases). Germline V gene sequence: CDR1 MDHEN, CDR2 SYDVKM. Deletions cut 5 bases from V and 0 bases from J, with 13 bases between. CDR3 length: 15 amino acids.

This clone was found once. This chain uses TRBV9 with TRBJ1-3; maybe TRBD1 (5 bases). This CDR3 has 13 amino acids. Trimming removed 4 bases from V and 3 bases from J, with 8 bases in between. The germline CDR1 and CDR2 sequences are SGDLS and YYNGEE. In DNA form, the CDR3 reads TGTGCCAGCAGCCCGGGGCTTGGAAACACCATATATTTT. This gives the protein CASSPGLGNTIYF.

This chain joins TRBV5-1 and TRBJ1-3; no clear D gene. Germline CDR1 SGHRS, CDR2 YFSETQ. This CDR3 comprises 15 residues. The V gene lost 0 bases and the J gene lost 0 bases, with 7 bases spanning the gap. CDR3 protein: CASSLDGDSGNTIYF. The CDR3, as DNA: TGCGCCAGCAGCTTGGATGGGGACTCTGGAAACACCATATATTTT.

The rearrangement uses TRBV9 and TRBJ2-3; 8 nucleotides align to TRBD2. V trimming: 3 bases; J trimming: 0 bases; junction bases outside the gene matches: 3. Germline CDR1 is SGDLS and CDR2 is YYNGEE. This CDR3 contains 15 residues. CDR3 DNA sequence: TGTGCCAGCAGCGGTAGCGGGACTAGCACAGATACGCAGTATTTT. Protein: CASSGSGTSTDTQYF. Full variable domain (outside the CDR3, taken from reference TRBV9 and TRBJ2-3): DSGVTQTPKHLITATGQRVTLRCSPRSGDLSVYWYQQSLDQGLQFLIQYYNGEERAKGNILERFSAQQFPDLHSELNLSSLELGDSALYFCASSGSGTSTDTQYFGPGTRLTVL.

V gene TRBV4-3 combines with J gene TRBJ1-2; no definite D call. Trimming left V 0 bases short and J 2 bases short, with 4 bases between. This CDR3 has 13 residues. Per germline, CDR1 LGHNA and CDR2 YSLEER. CDR3 residues: CASSQDYNYGYTF. The CDR3 DNA is TGCGCCAGCAGCCAAGATTACAACTATGGCTACACCTTC.

This chain uses TRBV7-2 with TRBJ1-6; D is undetermined. CDR3 length equals 15 residues. CDR1 and CDR2 from the germline V gene are SGHTA and FQGNSA. V lost 5 bases and J lost 9, with 17 bases in between. The CDR3 protein is CASSLQGSVRSPLHF. CDR3 DNA: TGTGCCAGCAGCCTCCAAGGGTCAGTTCGTTCACCCCTCCACTTT.

The chain uses TRBV14 and TRBJ2-1; TRBD2 matches at 11 bases. The CDR3 length is 16 residues. Germline V gives CDR1 SGHDN, CDR2 FVKESK. With V trimmed by 4 bases and J by 5 bases, 7 bases remained unmatched. The CDR3 sequence: CASSLPTSGIDNEQFF. The CDR3 DNA follows: TGTGCCAGCAGCCTCCCGACTAGCGGGATAGACAATGAGCAGTTCTTC.

V and J are TRBV28 and TRBJ1-2; TRBD1 matches at 10 bases. The CDR3 sequence is 15 residues long. Looked up from germline, CDR1 is MDHEN and CDR2 is SYDVKM. With 6 bases clipped from V and 7 bases from J, the junction kept 11 bases outside the gene matches. CDR3: CASSSGGDRGFGYTF. CDR3 nucleotide sequence: TGTGCCAGCAGCTCGGGGGGGGACAGGGGCTTTGGCTACACCTTC.

This clone came up a few times. The V and J genes are TRBV10-3 and TRBJ2-7, with D unresolved. Germline CDR1 is ENHRY and CDR2 is SYGVKD. The germline V and J ends were trimmed by 0 bases and 7 bases, with 10 bases remaining between them. This CDR3 contains 13 residues. CDR3 DNA sequence: TGTGCCATCAGTGAGTCATCCGCATGGGAGCAGTACTTC. Translation: CAISESSAWEQYF.

This clone was seen just once. V is TRBV4-3 and J is TRBJ2-2; 11 bases fit TRBD2. Germline trimming cut 3 bases from V and 5 bases from J; bases unmatched to any gene: 8. Germline lookup yields CDR1 LGHNA and CDR2 YSLEER. The CDR3 sequence is 17 residues long. The CDR3 nucleotides are TGCGCCAGCAGCCAGGACGAGTCTAGCGGGAGGACCGGGGAGCTGTTTTTT. Protein product: CASSQDESSGRTGELFF.

In this sample, this clone turned up a few times. This chain joins TRBV7-2 and TRBJ1-1; D remains unclear. Germline CDR1 reads SGHTA; CDR2 reads FQGNSA. The CDR3 runs 14 residues. Trimming took 2 bases from V and 3 from J, leaving 10 bases between them. The CDR3 reads CASSLSRLHTEAFF. In nucleotides, the CDR3 is TGTGCCAGCAGCTTATCCCGACTGCACACTGAAGCTTTCTTT.

This chain links TRBV11-2 with TRBJ1-4; TRBD1 is a possible D gene (5 bases). This CDR3 has 19 residues. V was trimmed by 3 bases and J by 0 bases, leaving 20 bases between them. Looked up from germline, CDR1 is SGHAT and CDR2 is FQNNGV. The CDR3: CASSFKPFYRRATNEKLFF. CDR3 nucleotide sequence: TGTGCCAGCAGCTTTAAACCGTTTTACAGGAGGGCAACTAATGAAAAACTGTTTTTT. The whole variable domain, remainder taken from reference TRBV11-2 and TRBJ1-4, is EAGVAQSPRYKIIEKRQSVAFWCNPISGHATLYWYQQILGQGPKLLIQFQNNGVVDDSQLPKDRFSAERLKGVDSTLKIQPAKLEDSAVYLCASSFKPFYRRATNEKLFFGSGTQLSVL.

This chain uses TRBV15 with TRBJ2-3, with a possible D match to TRBD1 (6 bases). CDR3 length equals 16 residues. Between the trimmed V and J ends, which lost 2 bases and 0 bases, there was a span of 12 bases. From germline, CDR1 is LNHNV and CDR2 YYDKDF (reference sequence). CDR3 in DNA: TGTGCCACCAGCAGAAATGACAGGATCAGCACAGATACGCAGTATTTT. Translation: CATSRNDRISTDTQYF. The full variable domain, in which reference TRBV15 and TRBJ2-3 provide the parts outside the CDR3, is DAMVIQNPRYQVTQFGKPVTLSCSQTLNHNVMYWYQQKSSQAPKLLFHYYDKDFNNEADTPDNFQSRRPNTSFCFLDIRSPGLGDTAMYLCATSRNDRISTDTQYFGPGTRLTVL.

This chain links TRBV5-1 with TRBJ2-3; no clear D gene. The length of the CDR3 is 15 residues. CDR1 and CDR2 (germline): SGHRS, YFSETQ. The V end lost 1 base, the J end lost 1 base, and 10 bases lay between the germline ends. This chain's CDR3 is CASSLSAWGTDTQYF. The CDR3 DNA sequence: TGCGCCAGCAGCTTGTCGGCATGGGGCACAGATACGCAGTATTTT. Based on the CDR3 plus reference TRBV5-1 and TRBJ2-3, the full variable domain is KAGVTQTPRYLIKTRGQQVTLSCSPISGHRSVSWYQQTPGQGLQFLFEYFSETQRNKGNFPGRFSGRQFSNSRSEMNVSTLELGDSALYLCASSLSAWGTDTQYFGPGTRLTVL.

The chain couples TRBV10-3 to TRBJ2-7; tentative D call: TRBD1 (6 bases). Trimming cost V 8 bases and J 2 bases, with 10 bases left between them. This CDR3 contains 12 residues. Per germline, CDR1 ENHRY and CDR2 SYGVKD. CDR3 coding DNA: TGTGCCATCGGGGACACAGCCTACGAGCAGTACTTC. This codes for CAIGDTAYEQYF.

Points on this clone: The junction departs from the called germline gene at one end, perhaps through a read error. V and J are TRBV19 and TRBJ1-2; D may be TRBD1 (6 bases). Germline assignment: CDR1 LNHDA and CDR2 SQIVND (reference sequence). The CDR3 is 13 residues long. The DNA of the CDR3 is TGTGCCAGTAGTATTAAAGACGGAGTCGGGGGCAACTTC. It yields the protein CASSIKDGVGGNF.

This chain links TRBV7-9 with TRBJ2-1, with 8 bases identical to TRBD1. Looked up from germline, CDR1 is SEHNR and CDR2 is FQNEAQ (reference sequence). V lost 1 base and J lost 5; bases outside the gene matches: 4. This CDR3 region has 15 residues. In nucleotides, the CDR3 is TGTGCCAGCAGCTTAGGGACAGGGTTCGACAATGAGCAGTTCTTC. Translation: CASSLGTGFDNEQFF.